This T cell receptor (beta chain) was captured by sequencing in a study of T cell responses to AZD1222 COVID-19 vaccine. On this clone: Its target is not known.

Whole-study findings and limits: Nearly half of the spike-specific TCRs reportedly recognize variant regions that carry no mutations.

The CDR3 is 17 amino acids. Looked up from germline, CDR1 is KGHSH and CDR2 is LQKENI. V lost 0 bases, J lost 4 bases, and 12 bases stayed unmatched. Libraries were prepared by immunoSEQ multiplex PCR; TCRdb keeps only in-frame clonotypes and omits some of them. Among about 180,000 clones listed, around nine tenths were seen once. The chain has TRBV18 and TRBJ2-7, with 7 nucleotides matching TRBD2. The receptor was derived from an adult in good health. The sample in question was peripheral blood, obtained on day 0 of AZD1222 vaccination. CDR3 DNA sequence: TGTGCCAGCTCACCACCCCCTCTAGTGGGAGGGCGGTACGAGCAGTACTTC. This gives the protein CASSPPPLVGGRYEQYF.